This is a list of T cell receptor beta chains from one sample in a study of CD8 T cells in Susac syndrome. TCRdb analysed the immunoSEQ multiplex PCR reads with MiXCR anew, one entry per CDR3 protein. The data contain about 70,000 distinct CDR3 sequences, 95% of them singletons. Sequencing was carried out using CD8+ T cells from PBMCs. The receptor source for this set is a human donor in good health. CDR3s include the opening cysteine and the closing phenylalanine or tryptophan. The D gene is left open where the match is weak. Some rows have no size entry. The others give once, few or many, or a class for an expanded clone.

clone_size	j_call	d_call	cdr3_length	v_call	cdr3_aa	cdr3_nt
.	TRBJ1-1	TRBD1	15	TRBV2	CASSVRQGANTEAFF	TGTGCCAGCAGTGTCCGACAGGGTGCAAACACTGAAGCTTTCTTT
.	TRBJ2-1	TRBD2	14	TRBV19	CATGPSGGPNEQFF	TGTGCCACCGGACCCAGCGGGGGCCCCAATGAGCAGTTCTTC
.	TRBJ2-1	.	14	TRBV7-8	CASFRDWSYNEQFF	TGTGCCAGCTTTCGGGACTGGAGCTACAATGAGCAGTTCTTC
once	TRBJ2-5	.	15	TRBV7-2	CASSLVSASGETQYF	TGTGCCAGCAGCTTAGTTTCAGCCTCAGGGGAGACCCAGTACTTC
.	TRBJ2-2	TRBD1	14	TRBV5-6	CASSYGQGAGELFF	TGTGCCAGCAGCTACGGACAGGGGGCCGGGGAGCTGTTTTTT
.	TRBJ2-3	.	14	TRBV7-6	CASSPSTVTDTQYF	TGTGCCAGCAGCCCCTCGACAGTCACAGATACGCAGTATTTT
.	TRBJ2-7	TRBD1	14	TRBV28	CASSLGQGASEQYF	TGTGCCAGCAGTTTGGGACAGGGGGCGAGTGAGCAGTACTTC
.	TRBJ1-3	TRBD1	16	TRBV29-1	CSVGQGAGFSGNTIYF	TGCAGCGTTGGACAGGGGGCAGGCTTCTCTGGAAACACCATATATTTT
few	TRBJ2-7	TRBD1	14	TRBV27	CASSLFSGGDEQYF	TGTGCCAGCAGTTTGTTCTCAGGGGGTGACGAGCAGTACTTC
.	TRBJ1-1	.	12	TRBV25-1	CASSLWSGGSFF	TGTGCCAGCAGTCTCTGGAGTGGGGGGTCTTTCTTT
.	TRBJ2-5	TRBD1	16	TRBV28	CASSPPRTGFEETQYF	TGTGCCAGCAGCCCCCCGCGGACAGGGTTTGAAGAGACCCAGTACTTC
.	TRBJ2-1	.	12	TRBV30	CAWTDLGNEQFF	TGTGCCTGGACAGACTTGGGGAATGAGCAGTTCTTC
.	TRBJ1-2	.	13	TRBV20-1	CSARDETGYGYTF	TGCAGTGCTAGAGACGAGACAGGCTATGGCTACACCTTC
.	TRBJ2-2	.	14	TRBV9	CASSVGDSAGELFF	TGTGCCAGCAGCGTAGGGGACTCCGCCGGGGAGCTGTTTTTT
.	TRBJ2-5	TRBD2	16	TRBV7-6	CASSLVPAGGEETQYF	TGTGCCAGCAGCTTAGTTCCAGCGGGGGGAGAAGAGACCCAGTACTTC
.	TRBJ1-2	.	14	TRBV29-1	CSVEGHMINYGYTF	TGCAGCGTTGAGGGACACATGATCAACTATGGCTACACCTTC
.	TRBJ1-5	.	15	TRBV28	CASSLTGRVYQPQHF	TGTGCCAGCAGTTTAACAGGGCGGGTCTATCAGCCCCAGCATTTT
.	TRBJ2-1	.	12	TRBV29-1	CSAGTIYNEQFF	TGCAGCGCGGGGACAATTTACAATGAGCAGTTCTTC
.	TRBJ2-7	.	13	TRBV9	CASSVGNTYEQYF	TGTGCCAGCAGCGTGGGCAATACCTACGAGCAGTACTTC
.	TRBJ2-1	TRBD1	16	TRBV15	CATSGGPGTENNEQFF	TGTGCCACCAGCGGGGGTCCCGGGACAGAAAACAATGAGCAGTTCTTC
few	TRBJ2-2	.	11	TRBV19	CASSWTGELFF	TGTGCCAGTAGTTGGACCGGGGAGCTGTTTTTT
.	TRBJ2-2	.	13	TRBV7-9	CAINRGNTGELFF	TGTGCCATCAACCGGGGGAACACCGGGGAGCTGTTTTTT
.	TRBJ1-2	.	13	TRBV20-1	CSARAVVMYGYTF	TGCAGTGCTAGAGCAGTGGTTATGTATGGCTACACCTTC
.	TRBJ2-1	TRBD2	17	TRBV7-9	CASSLEGLAGVYNEQFF	TGTGCCAGCAGCTTAGAGGGACTAGCGGGGGTTTACAATGAGCAGTTCTTC
.	TRBJ2-3	TRBD1	18	TRBV7-3	CASSLTQRGQEGTDTQYF	TGTGCCAGCAGCTTAACGCAGAGGGGGCAGGAGGGCACAGATACGCAGTATTTT
.	TRBJ2-7	.	13	TRBV18	CASSPLRSSEQYF	TGTGCCAGCTCACCACTCAGGTCGAGCGAGCAGTACTTC
.	TRBJ2-2	.	15	TRBV4-3	CASSHRGDRTGELFF	TGCGCCAGCAGCCACAGGGGGGATAGAACCGGGGAGCTGTTTTTT
.	TRBJ2-3	TRBD1	16	TRBV11-1	CASSLGTGGMRDTQYF	TGTGCCAGCAGCCTCGGGACAGGAGGTATGAGGGATACGCAGTATTTT
.	TRBJ1-3	.	18	TRBV4-3	CASSQGTTDPWSGNTIYF	TGCGCCAGCAGCCAAGGCACTACGGACCCCTGGTCTGGAAACACCATATATTTT